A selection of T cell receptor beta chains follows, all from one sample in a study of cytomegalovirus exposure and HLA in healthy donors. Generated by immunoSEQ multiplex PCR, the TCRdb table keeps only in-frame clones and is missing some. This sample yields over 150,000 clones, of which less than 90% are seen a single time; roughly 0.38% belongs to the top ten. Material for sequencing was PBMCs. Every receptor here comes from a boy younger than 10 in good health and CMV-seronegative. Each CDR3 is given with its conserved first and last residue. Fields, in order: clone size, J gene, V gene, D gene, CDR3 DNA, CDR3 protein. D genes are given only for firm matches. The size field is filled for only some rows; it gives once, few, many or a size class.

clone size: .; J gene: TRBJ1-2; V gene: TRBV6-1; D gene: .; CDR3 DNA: TGTGCCAGCAGTGAATCGGGGGGTTTCTATGGCTACACCTTC; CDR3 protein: CASSESGGFYGYTF
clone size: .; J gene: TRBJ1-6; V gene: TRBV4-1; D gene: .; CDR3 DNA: TGCGCCAGCAGCCGCGGTTTTACCGGCCCCCTCCACTTT; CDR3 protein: CASSRGFTGPLHF
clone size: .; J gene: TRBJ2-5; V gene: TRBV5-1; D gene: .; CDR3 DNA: TGCGCCAGCAAAGAGGGGGAAGGGGAAGAGACCCAGTACTTC; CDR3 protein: CASKEGEGEETQYF
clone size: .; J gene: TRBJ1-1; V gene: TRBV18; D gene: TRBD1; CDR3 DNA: TGTGCCAGCTCACTGTATCGGGACAGCACTGAAGCTTTCTTT; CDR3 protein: CASSLYRDSTEAFF
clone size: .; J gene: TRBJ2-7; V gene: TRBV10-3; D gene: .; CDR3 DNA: TGTGCCACTCTTATATCCTATGATCATTACGAGCAGTACTTC; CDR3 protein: CATLISYDHYEQYF
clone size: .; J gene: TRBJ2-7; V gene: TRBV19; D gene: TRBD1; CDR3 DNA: TGTGCCAGTAGTACCGGGACAGGGGACCACGAGCAGTACTTC; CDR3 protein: CASSTGTGDHEQYF
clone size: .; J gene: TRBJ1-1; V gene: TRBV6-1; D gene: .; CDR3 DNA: TGTGCCAGCAGTGCCCCCGACCAGGTTTTGAACACTGAAGCTTTCTTT; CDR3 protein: CASSAPDQVLNTEAFF
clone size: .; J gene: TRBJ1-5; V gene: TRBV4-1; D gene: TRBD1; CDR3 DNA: TGCGCCAGCAGCCAACAAATCAGGGGGAATCAGCCCCAGCATTTT; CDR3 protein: CASSQQIRGNQPQHF
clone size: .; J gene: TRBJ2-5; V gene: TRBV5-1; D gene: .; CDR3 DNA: TGCGCCAGCAGCTTGGGGGGTGGGAGGACGCAAGAGACCCAGTACTTC; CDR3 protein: CASSLGGGRTQETQYF
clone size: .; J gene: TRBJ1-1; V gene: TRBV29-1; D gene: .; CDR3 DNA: TGCAGCGCTGTTAGGCGGGCTGAAGCTTTCTTT; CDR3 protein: CSAVRRAEAFF
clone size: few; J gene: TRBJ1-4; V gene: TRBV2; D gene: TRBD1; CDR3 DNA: TGTGCCAGCAGTGTTGACAGGGATGAAAAACTGTTTTTT; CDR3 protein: CASSVDRDEKLFF
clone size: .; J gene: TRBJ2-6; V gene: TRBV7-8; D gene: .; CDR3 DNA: TGTGCCAGCAGCATCCTATCAGGCTCTGGGGCCAACGTCCTGACTTTC; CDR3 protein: CASSILSGSGANVLTF
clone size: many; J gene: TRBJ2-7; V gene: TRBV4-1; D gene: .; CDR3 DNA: TGCGCCAGCAGCCGGTCTCAGGGGTACGAGCAGTACTTC; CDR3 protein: CASSRSQGYEQYF
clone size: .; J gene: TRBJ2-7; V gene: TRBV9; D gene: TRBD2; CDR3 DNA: TGTGCCAGCAGCCCTACCCCCCTAACTAGCGGGATTATCAACGAGCAGTACTTC; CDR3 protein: CASSPTPLTSGIINEQYF
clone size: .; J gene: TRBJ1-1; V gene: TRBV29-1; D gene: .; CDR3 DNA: TGCAGCGCCGACGTGTTGACAAGGAACACTGAAGCTTTCTTT; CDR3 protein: CSADVLTRNTEAFF
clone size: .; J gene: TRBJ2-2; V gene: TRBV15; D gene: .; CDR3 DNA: TGTGCCACCAGCAGCAAGAGAGGGGGGGCCCCCGGGGAGCTGTTTTTT; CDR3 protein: CATSSKRGGAPGELFF
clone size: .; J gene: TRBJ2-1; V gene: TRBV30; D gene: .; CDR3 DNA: TGTGCCTGGAGGGACTCCCCCTACAATGAGCAGTTCTTC; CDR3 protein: CAWRDSPYNEQFF
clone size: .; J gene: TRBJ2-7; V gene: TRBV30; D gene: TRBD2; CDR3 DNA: TGTGCCTGGAGTTGGGGCGGGAGCCCCGCGTACGAGCAGTACTTC; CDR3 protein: CAWSWGGSPAYEQYF
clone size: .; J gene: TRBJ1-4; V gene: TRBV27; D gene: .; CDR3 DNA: TGTGCCAGCAGTTTGGGGGGGACCAATGAAAAACTGTTTTTT; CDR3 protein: CASSLGGTNEKLFF
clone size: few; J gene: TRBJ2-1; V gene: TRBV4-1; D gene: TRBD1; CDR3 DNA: TGCGCCAGCAGCCAACCCTCGTCCGGGACAGGCGTGTTCTTC; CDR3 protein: CASSQPSSGTGVFF
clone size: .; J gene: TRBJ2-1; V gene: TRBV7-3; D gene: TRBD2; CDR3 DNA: TGTGCCAGCAGCTCGTGGACTAGCCCGGAGCAGTTCTTC; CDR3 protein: CASSSWTSPEQFF
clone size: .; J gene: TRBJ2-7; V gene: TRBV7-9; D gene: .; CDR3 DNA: TGTGCCAGCAGCTTAGGGGCAGGGGGGTCCCTAGACGAGCAGTACTTC; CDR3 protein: CASSLGAGGSLDEQYF
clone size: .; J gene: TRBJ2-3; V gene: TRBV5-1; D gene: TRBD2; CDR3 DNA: TGCGCCAGCGGAGGAAACGGCGGGAGGAGCACAGATACGCAGTATTTT; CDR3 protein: CASGGNGGRSTDTQYF
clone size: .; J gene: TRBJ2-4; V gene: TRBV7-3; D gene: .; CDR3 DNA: TGTGCCAGCAGCTCTGGACCGGGGGACATTCAGTACTTC; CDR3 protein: CASSSGPGDIQYF
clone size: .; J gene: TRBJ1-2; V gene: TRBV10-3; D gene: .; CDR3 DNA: TGTGCCATCAGTGAGTTCGAGGCAGGGAGGACGTATGGCTACACCTTC; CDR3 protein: CAISEFEAGRTYGYTF
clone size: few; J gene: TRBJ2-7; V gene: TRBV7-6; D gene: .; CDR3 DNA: TGTGCCAGCAGCCCAGGTATCGCCTACGAGCAGTACTTC; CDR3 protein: CASSPGIAYEQYF
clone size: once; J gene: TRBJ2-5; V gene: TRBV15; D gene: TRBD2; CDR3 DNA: TGTGCCACCAGCGGAGCCCCTGGGACTAGCAGGAGGGAGACCCAGTACTTC; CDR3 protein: CATSGAPGTSRRETQYF
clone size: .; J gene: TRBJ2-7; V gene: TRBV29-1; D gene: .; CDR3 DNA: TGCAGCGTTGAAGATCGAGCCTCCTACGAGCAGTACTTC; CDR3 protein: CSVEDRASYEQYF
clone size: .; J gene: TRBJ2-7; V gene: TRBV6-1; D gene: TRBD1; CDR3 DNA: TGTGCCAGCGAGGGTGGGACAGAGATCTACGAGCAGTACTTC; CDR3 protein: CASEGGTEIYEQYF
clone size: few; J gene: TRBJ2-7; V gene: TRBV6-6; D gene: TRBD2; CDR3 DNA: TGTGCCAGCAGTAGGGACACGACTAGCGGAGCCCAGCAGTACTTC; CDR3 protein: CASSRDTTSGAQQYF
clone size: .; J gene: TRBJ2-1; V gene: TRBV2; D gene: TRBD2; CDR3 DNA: TGTGCCAGCAGTGTACCGGGACTAGCGGGAGACAATGAGCAGTTCTTC; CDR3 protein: CASSVPGLAGDNEQFF
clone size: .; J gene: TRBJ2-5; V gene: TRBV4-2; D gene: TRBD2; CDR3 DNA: TGTGCCAGCAGCCAAGTGAGGACCGGCGGACTAGCGGGAGCCGAGACCCAGTACTTC; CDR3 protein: CASSQVRTGGLAGAETQYF
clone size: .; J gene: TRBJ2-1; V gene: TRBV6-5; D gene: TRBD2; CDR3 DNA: TGTGCCAGCAGTTACAAGGTAGCGGGAGTCGGTGAGCAGTTCTTC; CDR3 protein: CASSYKVAGVGEQFF
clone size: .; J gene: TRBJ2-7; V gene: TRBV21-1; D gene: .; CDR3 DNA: TGTGCCAGCAGCAAAGAAAGTAACAGGGGGCGGTACGAGCAGTACTTC; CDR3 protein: CASSKESNRGRYEQYF
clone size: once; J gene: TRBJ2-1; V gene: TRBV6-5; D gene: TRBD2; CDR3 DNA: TGTGCCAGCAGCCCCGCGTCAGCGGGAGGGATTGAGCAGTTCTTC; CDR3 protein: CASSPASAGGIEQFF
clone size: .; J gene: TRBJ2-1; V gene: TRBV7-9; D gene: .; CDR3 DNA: TGTGCCAGCAGCTTAACCCAAGGGGTGGACAATGAGCAGTTCTTC; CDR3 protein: CASSLTQGVDNEQFF
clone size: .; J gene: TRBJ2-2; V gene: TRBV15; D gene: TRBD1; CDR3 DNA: TGTGCCACCAGCTGGTACAGGGGGCTAATCGGGGAGCTGTTTTTT; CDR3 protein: CATSWYRGLIGELFF
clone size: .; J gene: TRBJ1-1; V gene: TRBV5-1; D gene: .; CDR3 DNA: TGCGCCAGCAGCTTCCGCCCCCTACAGCCTGAAGCTTTCTTT; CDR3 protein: CASSFRPLQPEAFF
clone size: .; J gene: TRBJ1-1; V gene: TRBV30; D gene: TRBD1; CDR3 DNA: TGTGCCTGGAGTAACAGGGGTGAAGCTTTCTTT; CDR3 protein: CAWSNRGEAFF